This note documents a single T cell receptor beta chain sequence. This sample stems from a study of T cells in Graves' hyperthyroidism and ophthalmopathy. The CDR3 covers 19 residues. Trimming pared 0 bases from V and 5 bases from J, leaving 23 bases between. Germline V gives CDR1 WNHNN, CDR2 SYGVQD (reference sequence). From RNA transcripts, TCR beta CDR3 regions were amplified. Primed by the HTBI set, a first-round RT-PCR was run on the TCR CDR3. TCRdb reprocessed the multiplex PCR reads via MiXCR and lists one record per CDR3 protein. The profile covers 280,000 or so distinct CDR3 sequences, with 12% to 15% appearing a single time and around 31% taken by the ten largest.

Sequenced material: blood. This receptor was taken from a woman aged 45-65 years with Graves' hyperthyroidism that later progressed to Graves' ophthalmopathy. The chain uses TRBV10-1 and TRBJ2-1, with a tentative D call TRBD2 (7 bases). CDR3 DNA sequence: TGCGCCAGCAGTGAGTCGACTGGTTTGGCTGGCGGGGGCCACAATGAGCAGTTCTTC. It translates to CASSESTGLAGGGHNEQFF.